This passage covers 20 T cell receptor beta chains from one sample sequenced in a study of cytomegalovirus exposure and HLA in healthy donors listed by TCRdb under 2017. Library prep was done by the immunoSEQ multiplex PCR assay. A mixture of 60 forward primers for TCR Vbeta segments and 13 reverse primers for TCR Jbeta segments was used in the multiplex PCR. The table comes from immuneACCESS by way of TCRdb, which keeps in-frame sequences with V and J called. Part of the clones is missing from these tables; in studies checked, under half for an unresolved V gene and the rest for unknown reasons. The sample records fewer than 200,000 clones, over 60% of which are singletons. The top ten hold less than 1.6% of the sample. The sequenced sample consisted of PBMCs. All receptors come from a girl between 10 and 17 years old in good health and CMV-seronegative.

This clone has only a few counts. The chain employs TRBV2 and TRBJ1-1; D may be TRBD1 (5 bases). The CDR3 runs to 14 residues. Trimming pared 10 bases from V and 1 base from J, leaving 16 bases between. The germline V gene has CDR1 SNHLY and CDR2 FYNNEI. Here the CDR3 reads CATTPHTGNTEAFF. CDR3 in DNA: TGTGCCACCACCCCCCATACAGGGAACACTGAAGCTTTCTTT. The variable domain in full, with the rest retrieved from reference TRBV2 and TRBJ1-1, is EPEVTQTPSHQVTQMGQEVILRCVPISNHLYFYWYRQILGQKVEFLVSFYNNEISEKSEIFDDQFSVERPDGSNFTLKIRSTKLEDSAMYFCATTPHTGNTEAFFGQGTRLTVV.

The rearrangement joins TRBV2 to TRBJ1-1; the D gene is possibly TRBD1 (6 bases). The CDR3 extends over 12 amino acids. From germline, CDR1 is SNHLY and CDR2 FYNNEI. V dropped 6 bases and J dropped 1 base, with 6 bases sitting between them. Here the CDR3 reads CASRDRNTEAFF. For the CDR3, the DNA is TGTGCCAGCAGGGACAGGAACACTGAAGCTTTCTTT. The entire variable domain, with the rest obtained from reference TRBV2 and TRBJ1-1, is as follows: EPEVTQTPSHQVTQMGQEVILRCVPISNHLYFYWYRQILGQKVEFLVSFYNNEISEKSEIFDDQFSVERPDGSNFTLKIRSTKLEDSAMYFCASRDRNTEAFFGQGTRLTVV.

With respect to this clone: The sample carries other DNA sequences with the same CDR3. The CDR3 sequence: CASSLATDTQYF. In DNA form, the CDR3 reads TGTGCCAGCAGCTTGGCTACAGATACGCAGTATTTT. The rearrangement links TRBV5-4 to TRBJ2-3; no firm D call. Trimming removed 0 bases from V and 3 bases from J, with 2 bases in between. CDR1 and CDR2 (germline): SGHNT, YYREEE (reference sequence). CDR3 length: 12 amino acids.

Regarding this clone: Other DNA sequences within the sample encode an identical CDR3. DNA of the CDR3: TGTGCCAGCAGCCAGGGACAGACCTACGAGCAGTACTTC. Its translation is CASSQGQTYEQYF. The chain uses TRBV6-1 and TRBJ2-7; 7 bases fit TRBD1. The CDR3 contains 13 residues. The junction had 4 bases not matched to a gene; V was cut back by 6 bases and J by 2 bases. Germline assignment: CDR1 MNHNS and CDR2 SASEGT.

The chain uses TRBV5-1 and TRBJ2-1; the D is unclear. V dropped 7 bases and J dropped 6 bases, with 14 bases sitting between them. CDR3 length equals 13 residues. Germline CDR1 reads SGHRS; CDR2 reads YFSETQ. The CDR3 protein is CASYSTRGNEQFF. CDR3 in DNA: TGCGCCAGCTATAGTACGAGAGGCAATGAGCAGTTCTTC.

This chain uses TRBV5-1 with TRBJ1-1; 7 bases map to TRBD1. This CDR3 is built from 15 residues. Looked up from germline, CDR1 is SGHRS and CDR2 is YFSETQ. V lost 1 base to trimming and J lost 4 bases; unmatched junction nucleotides: 7. CDR3 in amino acids: CASSLLSDRTTEAFF. CDR3 DNA sequence: TGCGCCAGCAGCTTGTTATCGGACAGGACCACTGAAGCTTTCTTT.

The V and J genes are TRBV9 and TRBJ2-1; TRBD1 aligns across 10 bases. Germline CDR1 reads SGDLS; CDR2 reads YYNGEE. The CDR3 runs to 17 residues. V lost 2 bases and J lost 5; bases outside the gene matches: 10. CDR3 coding DNA: TGTGCCAGCAGCGTCTCGATCGGGGACAGGGGAGACAATGAGCAGTTCTTC. Protein: CASSVSIGDRGDNEQFF.

The chain combines TRBV5-1 with TRBJ2-1; 16 bases map to TRBD2. This CDR3 has 16 residues. Trimming at V came to 2 bases and at J to 9 bases, leaving 5 bases not matched to a gene. Germline V lookup: CDR1 SGHRS, CDR2 YFSETQ. The CDR3 sequence: CASSLDGTSGGAEQFF. CDR3 DNA: TGCGCCAGCAGCTTAGACGGGACTAGCGGGGGGGCTGAGCAGTTCTTC.

The genes are TRBV2 and TRBJ1-4; D is perhaps TRBD1 (6 bases). The CDR3 spans 13 residues. The V end was cut by 8 bases, the J end by 2 bases, with 9 bases between. Germline V gene lookup returns CDR1 SNHLY and CDR2 FYNNEI. The CDR3 nucleotides are TGTGCCAGCGGGGGCGCGACTAATGAAAAACTGTTTTTT. Amino acid sequence: CASGGATNEKLFF. Using reference TRBV2 and TRBJ1-4 for the parts outside the CDR3, the full variable domain is EPEVTQTPSHQVTQMGQEVILRCVPISNHLYFYWYRQILGQKVEFLVSFYNNEISEKSEIFDDQFSVERPDGSNFTLKIRSTKLEDSAMYFCASGGATNEKLFFGSGTQLSVL.

The chain carries TRBV9 and TRBJ2-7, with 7 bases fitting TRBD1. Germline V lookup: CDR1 SGDLS, CDR2 YYNGEE. This CDR3 comprises 14 residues. V shed 7 bases, J shed 6 bases, and the junction held 13 bases outside the gene matches. CDR3 amino acids: CASGTGTERIEQYF. DNA for the CDR3: TGTGCCAGCGGGACCGGGACAGAGAGAATCGAGCAGTACTTC.

This chain joins TRBV7-9 and TRBJ2-2; TRBD1 agrees at 10 bases. J was trimmed by 13 bases and V by 5 bases; bases with no gene match: 7. The CDR3 totals 13 residues. CDR1 and CDR2 from the germline V gene are SEHNR and FQNEAQ (reference sequence). CDR3 coding DNA: TGTGCCAGCAGCCGGGACAGGGGCCAGGGGCTGTTTTTT. Translated, it gives CASSRDRGQGLFF.

This clone was observed at least ten times. The rearrangement joins TRBV5-1 to TRBJ2-6; D not resolved. The CDR3 has 16 amino acids. Germline V lookup: CDR1 SGHRS, CDR2 YFSETQ. Between the trimmed V and J ends, which lost 3 bases and 4 bases, there was a span of 14 bases. As DNA, the CDR3 is TGCGCCAGCAGCTCAAACGCAGGTGGAGGGGCCAACGTCCTGACTTTC. Amino acids: CASSSNAGGGANVLTF.

The CDR3 region is CASSRDRGHETQYF. CDR3 nucleotides: TGTGCCAGCAGCAGGGACAGGGGGCACGAGACCCAGTACTTC. V and J are TRBV7-9 and TRBJ2-5, with 12 nucleotides matching TRBD1. Germline V gene sequence: CDR1 SEHNR, CDR2 FQNEAQ (reference sequence). J gave up 5 bases and V 5 bases, and 3 bases lay outside the gene matches. The CDR3 runs to 14 residues.

The chain is built from TRBV5-1 and TRBJ2-4, with D hard to call. V was trimmed by 4 bases and J by 2 bases, leaving 13 bases between them. This CDR3 is 15 amino acids long. The germline V gene has CDR1 SGHRS and CDR2 YFSETQ. The CDR3 spells CASSPDNHPKNIQYF. The CDR3 DNA follows: TGCGCCAGCAGCCCCGACAATCACCCCAAAAACATTCAGTACTTC. Full variable domain (outside the CDR3, taken from reference TRBV5-1 and TRBJ2-4): KAGVTQTPRYLIKTRGQQVTLSCSPISGHRSVSWYQQTPGQGLQFLFEYFSETQRNKGNFPGRFSGRQFSNSRSEMNVSTLELGDSALYLCASSPDNHPKNIQYFGAGTRLSVL.

The CDR3, as DNA: TGTGCCAGCAGTCCGCTTAGCGGGGGGATCCTAAGCGAGCAGTACTTC. It is translated as CASSPLSGGILSEQYF. This rearrangement joins TRBV5-4 to TRBJ2-7; 10 positions agree with TRBD2. Losses at the gene ends were 5 bases for V and 6 bases for J; bases not matched to a gene: 14. The CDR3 sequence is 16 residues long. Germline values: CDR1 SGHNT, CDR2 YYREEE (reference sequence).

This clone has just one count. The rearrangement joins TRBV5-6 to TRBJ1-1; 12 bases agree with TRBD1. In germline, CDR1 is SGHDT, CDR2 YYEEEE. The CDR3 has 17 residues. V lost 4 bases, J lost 0 bases, and 7 bases stayed unmatched. The CDR3 DNA sequence: TGTGCCAGCAGCCCCGGGACAGGGGGCTTGGTGAACACTGAAGCTTTCTTT. It is translated as CASSPGTGGLVNTEAFF.

The J gene is TRBJ1-2, the V gene TRBV5-4; 10 bases line up with TRBD1. The ends lost 3 bases at V and 8 bases at J; junction bases unmatched: 7. CDR1 and CDR2 from the germline V gene are SGHNT and YYREEE (reference sequence). This CDR3 is built from 14 residues. Here the CDR3 reads CASSSGTGDYGYTF. Written as DNA, the CDR3 is TGTGCCAGCAGCTCCGGGACAGGGGATTACGGCTACACCTTC.

V and J are TRBV7-9 and TRBJ1-2, with TRBD1 identical over 10 bases. The germline gives CDR1 SEHNR, CDR2 FQNEAQ (reference sequence). This CDR3 is 14 amino acids long. V shed 0 bases, J shed 9 bases, and the junction held 4 bases outside the gene matches. The CDR3 bases are TGTGCCAGCAGCTTAGCGGGACAGGGGACGAGCTACACCTTC. Its translation: CASSLAGQGTSYTF.

The chain has TRBV5-6 and TRBJ2-2, with D tentatively TRBD2 (5 bases). Germline V gives CDR1 SGHDT, CDR2 YYEEEE. There are 17 residues in the CDR3. Between the trimmed V and J ends, which lost 4 bases and 7 bases, there was a span of 23 bases. This chain's CDR3 is CASSPRPVRDGLGELFF. The CDR3 DNA is TGTGCCAGCAGCCCGCGACCGGTGAGGGATGGTCTCGGGGAGCTGTTTTTT.

The chain has TRBV5-6 and TRBJ2-3; D uncertain. The V end was cut by 4 bases, the J end by 0 bases, with 6 bases between. Germline V gives CDR1 SGHDT, CDR2 YYEEEE. The CDR3 loop spans 13 amino acids. In DNA, the CDR3 is TGTGCCAGCAGCGGAGAGAGCACAGATACGCAGTATTTT. It encodes CASSGESTDTQYF.